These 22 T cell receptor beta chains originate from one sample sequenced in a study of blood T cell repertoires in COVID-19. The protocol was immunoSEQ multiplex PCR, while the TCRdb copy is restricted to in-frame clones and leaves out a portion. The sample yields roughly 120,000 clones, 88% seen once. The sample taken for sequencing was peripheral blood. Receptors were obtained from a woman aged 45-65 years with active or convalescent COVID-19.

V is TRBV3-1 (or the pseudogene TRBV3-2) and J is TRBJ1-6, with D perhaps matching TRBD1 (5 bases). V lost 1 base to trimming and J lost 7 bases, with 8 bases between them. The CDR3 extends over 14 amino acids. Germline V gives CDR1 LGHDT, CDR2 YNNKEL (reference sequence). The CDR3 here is CASSQGQRNSPLHF. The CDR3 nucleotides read TGTGCCAGCAGCCAAGGACAGAGAAATTCACCCCTCCACTTT.

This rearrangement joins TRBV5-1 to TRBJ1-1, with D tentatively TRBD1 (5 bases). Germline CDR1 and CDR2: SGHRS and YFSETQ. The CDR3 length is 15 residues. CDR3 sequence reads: CATSVGGTMNTEAFF. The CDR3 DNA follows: TGCGCAACGTCCGTCGGGGGAACCATGAACACTGAAGCTTTCTTT. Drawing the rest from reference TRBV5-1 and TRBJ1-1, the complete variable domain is KAGVTQTPRYLIKTRGQQVTLSCSPISGHRSVSWYQQTPGQGLQFLFEYFSETQRNKGNFPGRFSGRQFSNSRSEMNVSTLELGDSALYLCATSVGGTMNTEAFFGQGTRLTVV.

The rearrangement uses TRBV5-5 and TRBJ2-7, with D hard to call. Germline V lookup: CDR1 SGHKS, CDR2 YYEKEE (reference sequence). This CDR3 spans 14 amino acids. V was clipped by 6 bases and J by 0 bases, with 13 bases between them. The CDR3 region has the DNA TGTGCCAGCATGGTTACAGAGAGCTCCTACGAGCAGTACTTC. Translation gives CASMVTESSYEQYF. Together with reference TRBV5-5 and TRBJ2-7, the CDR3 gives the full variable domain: DAGVTQSPTHLIKTRGQQVTLRCSPISGHKSVSWYQQVLGQGPQFIFQYYEKEERGRGNFPDRFSARQFPNYSSELNVNALLLGDSALYLCASMVTESSYEQYFGPGTRLTVT.

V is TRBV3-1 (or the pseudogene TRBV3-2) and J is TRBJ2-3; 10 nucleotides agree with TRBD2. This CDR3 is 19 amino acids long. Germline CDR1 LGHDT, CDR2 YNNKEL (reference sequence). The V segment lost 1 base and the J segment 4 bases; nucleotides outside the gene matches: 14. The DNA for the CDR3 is TGTGCCAGCAGCCAAGCGCCCCTACTAGCGGGGTTTAGTCCAGATACGCAGTATTTT. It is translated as CASSQAPLLAGFSPDTQYF.

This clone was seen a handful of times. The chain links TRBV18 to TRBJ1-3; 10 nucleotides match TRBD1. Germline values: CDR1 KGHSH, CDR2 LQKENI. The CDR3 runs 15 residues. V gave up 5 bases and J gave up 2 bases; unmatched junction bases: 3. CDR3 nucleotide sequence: TGTGCCAGCTCAAAGGGACAGGGGACTGGAAACACCATATATTTT. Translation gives CASSKGQGTGNTIYF. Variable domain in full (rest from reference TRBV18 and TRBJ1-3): NAGVMQNPRHLVRRRGQEARLRCSPMKGHSHVYWYRQLPEEGLKFMVYLQKENIIDESGMPKERFSAEFPKEGPSILRIQQVVRGDSAAYFCASSKGQGTGNTIYFGEGSWLTVV.

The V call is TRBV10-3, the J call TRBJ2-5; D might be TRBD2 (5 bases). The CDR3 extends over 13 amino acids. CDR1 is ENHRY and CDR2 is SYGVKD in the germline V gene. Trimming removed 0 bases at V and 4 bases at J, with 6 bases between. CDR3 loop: CAISESEGETQYF. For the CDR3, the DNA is TGTGCCATCAGTGAGTCAGAGGGAGAGACCCAGTACTTC.

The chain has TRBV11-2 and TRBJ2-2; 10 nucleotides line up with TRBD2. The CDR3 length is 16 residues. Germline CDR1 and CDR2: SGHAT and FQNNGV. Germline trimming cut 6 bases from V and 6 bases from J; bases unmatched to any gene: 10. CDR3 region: CASRGLSSGSPGELFF. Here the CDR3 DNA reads TGTGCCAGCAGAGGGCTGTCTAGCGGGAGTCCCGGGGAGCTGTTTTTT.

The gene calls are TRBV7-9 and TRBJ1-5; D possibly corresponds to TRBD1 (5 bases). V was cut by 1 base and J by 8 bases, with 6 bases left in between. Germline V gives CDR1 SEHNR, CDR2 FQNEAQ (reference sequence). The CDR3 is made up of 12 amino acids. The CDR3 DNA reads TGTGCCAGCAGCTTAGAGGGGAAGCCCCAGCATTTT. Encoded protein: CASSLEGKPQHF. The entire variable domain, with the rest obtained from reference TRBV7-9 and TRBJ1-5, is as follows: DTGVSQNPRHKITKRGQNVTFRCDPISEHNRLYWYRQTLGQGPEFLTYFQNEAQLEKSRLLSDRFSAERPKGSFSTLEIQRTEQGDSAMYLCASSLEGKPQHFGDGTRLSIL.

The CDR3 here is CATMESNQPQHF. CDR3 in DNA: TGTGCCACCATGGAGTCAAATCAGCCCCAGCATTTT. V usage is TRBV28 and J usage is TRBJ1-5; D is unresolved. V lost 10 bases, J lost 4 bases, and 11 bases lay in between. The CDR3 length is 12 residues. Germline V gene lookup returns CDR1 MDHEN and CDR2 SYDVKM.

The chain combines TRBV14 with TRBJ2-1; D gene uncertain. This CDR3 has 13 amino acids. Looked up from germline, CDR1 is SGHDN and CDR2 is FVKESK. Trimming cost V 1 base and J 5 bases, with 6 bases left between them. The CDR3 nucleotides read TGTGCCAGCAGCCAAGGCGTGAACAATGAGCAGTTCTTC. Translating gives CASSQGVNNEQFF.

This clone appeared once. The CDR3 DNA reads TGTGCCAGCAGTCCGGACAGGGGTAATGAAAAACTGTTTTTT. It is translated as CASSPDRGNEKLFF. This chain uses TRBV2 with TRBJ1-4; 9 bases align to TRBD1. Germline V lookup: CDR1 SNHLY, CDR2 FYNNEI. With 5 bases clipped from V and 4 bases from J, the junction kept 2 bases outside the gene matches. This CDR3 spans 14 amino acids.

CDR3 in amino acids: CASSVGGSMETQYF. DNA for the CDR3: TGTGCCAGCAGCGTAGGCGGGAGTATGGAGACCCAGTACTTC. The chain joins TRBV9 to TRBJ2-5, with 7 nucleotides matching TRBD2. The CDR3 loop spans 14 amino acids. V lost 0 bases and J lost 5; bases outside the gene matches: 4. From germline, CDR1 is SGDLS and CDR2 YYNGEE.

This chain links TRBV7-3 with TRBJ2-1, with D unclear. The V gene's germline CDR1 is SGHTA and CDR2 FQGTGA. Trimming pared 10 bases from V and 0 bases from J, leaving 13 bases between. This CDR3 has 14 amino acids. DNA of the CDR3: TGTGCCACCAAGCGAGATCGCTCCTACAATGAGCAGTTCTTC. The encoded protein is CATKRDRSYNEQFF.

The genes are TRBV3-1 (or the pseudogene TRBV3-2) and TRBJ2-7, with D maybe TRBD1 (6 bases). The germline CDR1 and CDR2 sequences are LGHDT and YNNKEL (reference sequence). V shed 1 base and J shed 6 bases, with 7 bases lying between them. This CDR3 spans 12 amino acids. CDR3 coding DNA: TGTGCCAGCAGCCAAGGGGGGCGCGAGCAGTACTTC. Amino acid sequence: CASSQGGREQYF.

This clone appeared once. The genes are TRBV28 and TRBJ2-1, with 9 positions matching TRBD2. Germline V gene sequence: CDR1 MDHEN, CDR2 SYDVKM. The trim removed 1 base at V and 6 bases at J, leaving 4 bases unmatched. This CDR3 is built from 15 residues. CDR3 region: CASSLSTSGSNEQFF. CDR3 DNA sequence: TGTGCCAGCAGTTTATCGACTAGCGGATCCAATGAGCAGTTCTTC.

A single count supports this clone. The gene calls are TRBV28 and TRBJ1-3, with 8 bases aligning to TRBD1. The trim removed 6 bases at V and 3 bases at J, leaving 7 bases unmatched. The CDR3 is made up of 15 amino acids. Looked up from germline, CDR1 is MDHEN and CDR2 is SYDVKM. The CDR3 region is CASRTTGVLGNTIYF. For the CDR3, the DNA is TGTGCCAGCAGGACGACAGGGGTGCTTGGAAACACCATATATTTT.

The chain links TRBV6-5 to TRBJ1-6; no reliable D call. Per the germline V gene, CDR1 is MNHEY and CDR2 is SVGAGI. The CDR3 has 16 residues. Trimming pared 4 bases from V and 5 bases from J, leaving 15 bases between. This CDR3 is CASSLETDINNSPLHF. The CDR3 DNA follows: TGTGCCAGCAGTTTAGAAACCGACATAAATAATTCACCCCTCCACTTT.

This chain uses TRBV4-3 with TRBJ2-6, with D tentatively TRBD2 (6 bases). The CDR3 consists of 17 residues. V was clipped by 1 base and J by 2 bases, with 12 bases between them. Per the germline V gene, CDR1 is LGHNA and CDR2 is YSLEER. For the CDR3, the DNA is TGCGCCAGCAGCCAAGCAAGGACGGGAGCTGGGGCCAACGTCCTGACTTTC. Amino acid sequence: CASSQARTGAGANVLTF.

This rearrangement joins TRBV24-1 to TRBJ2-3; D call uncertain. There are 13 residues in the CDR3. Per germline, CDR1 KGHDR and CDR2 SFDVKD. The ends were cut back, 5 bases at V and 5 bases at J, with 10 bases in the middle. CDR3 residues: CATSAPAKDTQYF. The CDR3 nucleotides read TGTGCCACCAGTGCACCTGCTAAAGATACGCAGTATTTT.

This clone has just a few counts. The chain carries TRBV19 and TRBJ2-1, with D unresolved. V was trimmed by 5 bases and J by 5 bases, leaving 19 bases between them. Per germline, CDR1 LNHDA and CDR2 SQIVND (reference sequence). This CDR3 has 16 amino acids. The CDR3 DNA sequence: TGTGCCAGTAGTTCGCAAGACTGGAGAGTTCACAATGAGCAGTTCTTC. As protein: CASSSQDWRVHNEQFF.

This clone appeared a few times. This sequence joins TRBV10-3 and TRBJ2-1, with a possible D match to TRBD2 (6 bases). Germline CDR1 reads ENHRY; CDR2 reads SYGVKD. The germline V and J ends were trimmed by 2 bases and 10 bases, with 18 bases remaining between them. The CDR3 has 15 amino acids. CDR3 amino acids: CAISEVRGSGREQFF. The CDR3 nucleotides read TGTGCCATCAGTGAGGTCCGGGGGTCGGGTAGGGAGCAGTTCTTC.

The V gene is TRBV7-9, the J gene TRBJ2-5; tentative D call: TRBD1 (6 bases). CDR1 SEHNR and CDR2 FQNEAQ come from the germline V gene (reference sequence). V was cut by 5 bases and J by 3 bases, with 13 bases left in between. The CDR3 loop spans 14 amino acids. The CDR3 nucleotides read TGTGCCAGCAGCCACCGGGACATAGAAGAGACCCAGTACTTC. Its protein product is CASSHRDIEETQYF. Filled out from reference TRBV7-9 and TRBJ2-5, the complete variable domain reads DTGVSQNPRHKITKRGQNVTFRCDPISEHNRLYWYRQTLGQGPEFLTYFQNEAQLEKSRLLSDRFSAERPKGSFSTLEIQRTEQGDSAMYLCASSHRDIEETQYFGPGTRLLVL.